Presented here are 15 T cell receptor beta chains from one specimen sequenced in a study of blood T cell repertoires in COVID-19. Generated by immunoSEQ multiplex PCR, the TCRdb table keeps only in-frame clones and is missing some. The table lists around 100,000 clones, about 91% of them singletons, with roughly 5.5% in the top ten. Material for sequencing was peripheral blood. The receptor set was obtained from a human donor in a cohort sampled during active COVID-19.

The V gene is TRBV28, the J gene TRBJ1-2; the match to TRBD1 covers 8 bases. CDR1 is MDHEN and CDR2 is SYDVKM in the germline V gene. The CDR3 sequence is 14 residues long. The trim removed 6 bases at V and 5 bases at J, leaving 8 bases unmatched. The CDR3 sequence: CASRTGEGGYGYTF. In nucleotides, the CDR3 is TGTGCCAGCAGGACAGGGGAGGGAGGGTATGGCTACACCTTC.

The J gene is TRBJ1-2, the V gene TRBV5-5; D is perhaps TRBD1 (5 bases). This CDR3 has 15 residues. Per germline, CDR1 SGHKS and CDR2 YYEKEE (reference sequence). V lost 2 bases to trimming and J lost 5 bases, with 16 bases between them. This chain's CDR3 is CASSLDTGNRYGYTF. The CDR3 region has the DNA TGTGCCAGCAGCTTAGATACAGGCAACCGATATGGCTACACCTTC.

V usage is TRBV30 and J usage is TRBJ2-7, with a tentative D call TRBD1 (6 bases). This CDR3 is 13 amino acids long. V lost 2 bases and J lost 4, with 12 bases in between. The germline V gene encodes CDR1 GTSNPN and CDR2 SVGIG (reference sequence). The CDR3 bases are TGTGCCTGGAGTAGGACAGAGGGTTACGAGCAGTACTTC. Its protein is CAWSRTEGYEQYF.

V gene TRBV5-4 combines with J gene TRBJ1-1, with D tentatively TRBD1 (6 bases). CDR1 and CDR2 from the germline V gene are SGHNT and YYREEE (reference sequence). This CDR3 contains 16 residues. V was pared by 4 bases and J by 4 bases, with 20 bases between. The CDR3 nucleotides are TGTGCCAGCAGCGACGTCGAACAGGGTGGGCCCACTGAAGCTTTCTTT. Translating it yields CASSDVEQGGPTEAFF.

The CDR3 sequence is CASSETGVNNQPQHF. CDR3 sequence (DNA): TGTGCCAGCAGCGAGACTGGAGTAAACAATCAGCCCCAGCATTTT. The chain links TRBV27 to TRBJ1-5; D call uncertain. Germline CDR1 and CDR2: MNHEY and SMNVEV (reference sequence). The CDR3 is 15 residues long. V was pared by 6 bases and J by 3 bases, with 15 bases between.

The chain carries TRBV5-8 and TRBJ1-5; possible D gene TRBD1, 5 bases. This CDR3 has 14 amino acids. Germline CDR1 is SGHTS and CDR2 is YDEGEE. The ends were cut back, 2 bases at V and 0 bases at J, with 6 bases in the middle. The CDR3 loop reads CASSFGHSNQPQHF. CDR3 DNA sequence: TGTGCCAGCAGCTTCGGACATAGCAATCAGCCCCAGCATTTT.

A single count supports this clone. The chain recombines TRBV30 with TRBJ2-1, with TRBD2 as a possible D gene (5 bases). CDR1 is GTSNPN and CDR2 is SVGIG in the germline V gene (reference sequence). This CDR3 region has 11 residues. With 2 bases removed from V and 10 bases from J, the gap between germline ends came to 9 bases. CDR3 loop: CAWSISGEQFF. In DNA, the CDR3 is TGTGCCTGGAGTATCAGCGGCGAGCAGTTCTTC.

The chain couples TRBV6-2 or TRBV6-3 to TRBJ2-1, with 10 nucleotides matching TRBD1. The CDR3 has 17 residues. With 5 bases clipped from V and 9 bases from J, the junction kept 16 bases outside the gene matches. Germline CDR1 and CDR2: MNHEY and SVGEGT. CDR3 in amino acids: CASSAGPGQGSRREQFF. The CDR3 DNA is TGTGCCAGCAGTGCTGGACCGGGACAGGGGTCTCGTCGTGAGCAGTTCTTC.

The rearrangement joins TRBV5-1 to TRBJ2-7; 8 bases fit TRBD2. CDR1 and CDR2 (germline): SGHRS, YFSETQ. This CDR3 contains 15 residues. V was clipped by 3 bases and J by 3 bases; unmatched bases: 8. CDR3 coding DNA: TGCGCCAGCAGCTGGAGACTAGCGAGTTTCTACGAGCAGTACTTC. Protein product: CASSWRLASFYEQYF.

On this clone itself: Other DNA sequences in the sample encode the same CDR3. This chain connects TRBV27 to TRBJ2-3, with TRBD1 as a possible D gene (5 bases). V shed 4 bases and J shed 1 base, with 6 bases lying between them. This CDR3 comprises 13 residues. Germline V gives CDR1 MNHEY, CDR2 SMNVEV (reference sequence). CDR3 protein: CASSWGGTDTQYF. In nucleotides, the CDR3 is TGTGCCAGCAGTTGGGGCGGCACAGATACGCAGTATTTT.

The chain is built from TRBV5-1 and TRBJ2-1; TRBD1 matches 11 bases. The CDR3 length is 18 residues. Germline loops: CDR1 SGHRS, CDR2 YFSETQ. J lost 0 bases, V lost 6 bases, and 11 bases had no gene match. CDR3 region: CASKPGTGGTYSYNEQFF. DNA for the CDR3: TGCGCCAGCAAACCCGGGACAGGGGGTACCTACTCCTACAATGAGCAGTTCTTC.

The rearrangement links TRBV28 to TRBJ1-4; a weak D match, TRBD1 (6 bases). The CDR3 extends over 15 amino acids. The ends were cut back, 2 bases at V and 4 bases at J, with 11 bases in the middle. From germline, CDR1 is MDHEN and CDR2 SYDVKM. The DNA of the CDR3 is TGTGCCAGCAGTTTACCGACAGGCATTAATGAAAAACTGTTTTTT. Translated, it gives CASSLPTGINEKLFF.

The CDR3 DNA follows: TGTGCCAGCAGCTTAGTAGGGGCCCTCCCCGGGCCTTCCTACGAGCAGTACTTC. Amino acids: CASSLVGALPGPSYEQYF. The chain uses TRBV7-2 and TRBJ2-7, with D perhaps TRBD1 (5 bases). The V gene's germline CDR1 is SGHTA and CDR2 FQGNSA. The CDR3 contains 18 residues. Trimming removed 1 base from V and 1 base from J, with 20 bases in between.

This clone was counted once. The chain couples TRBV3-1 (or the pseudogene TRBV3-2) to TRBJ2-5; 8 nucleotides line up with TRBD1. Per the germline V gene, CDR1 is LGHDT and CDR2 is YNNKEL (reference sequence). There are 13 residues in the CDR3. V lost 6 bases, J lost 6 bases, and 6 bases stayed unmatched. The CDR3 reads CASSRTGSKTQYF. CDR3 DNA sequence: TGTGCCAGCAGTCGGACAGGGAGTAAGACCCAGTACTTC.

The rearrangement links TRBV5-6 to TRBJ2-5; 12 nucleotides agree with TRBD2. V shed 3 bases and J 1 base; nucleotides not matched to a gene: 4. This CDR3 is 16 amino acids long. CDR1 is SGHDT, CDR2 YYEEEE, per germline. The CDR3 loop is CASSYRTSGVQETQYF. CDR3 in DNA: TGTGCCAGCAGCTACCGGACTAGCGGGGTCCAAGAGACCCAGTACTTC.